This T cell receptor beta chain originates from a study of CD8 T cells in ankylosing spondylitis. Overall study results and limits: Matched ankylosing spondylitis synovial fluid reportedly contained a significantly enriched population of disease-linked clones. Disease-linked clones bore a CD8+ phenotype, appearing relatively rarely in peripheral blood. Within ankylosing spondylitis blood, a TCR beta motif made up of fewer than ten highly homologous variants appeared to be characteristic.

In germline, CDR1 is DFQATT, CDR2 SNEGSKA (reference sequence). With 4 bases removed from V and 5 bases from J, the gap between germline ends came to 20 bases. This CDR3 comprises 15 residues. This clonotype was observed a few times. The antigen is not known. Libraries of TCR beta came from quantitative 5'-RACE with molecular barcodes. TCRdb re-called the 5' RACE reads with MiXCR, one entry per CDR3 protein. Of around 770,000 distinct CDR3 sequences in the sample, around 19% are singletons; the top ten hold about a fifth. Material for sequencing was blood, either unsorted or a sorted T cell fraction (not recorded which). The V call is TRBV20-1, the J call TRBJ1-2; a possible D gene is TRBD1 (5 bases). The sequence came from a male donor with ankylosing spondylitis. In DNA form, the CDR3 reads TGCAGTGCTATCCCCCGCGGGGGTGTGGCGTATGGCTACACCTTC. It specifies CSAIPRGGVAYGYTF.